Described below is a single T cell receptor (beta chain) sequence and its context. The data belong to a study of shared T cell receptors in the human thymus. The CDR3 consists of 15 residues. Germline V gene data show CDR1 as SGHNT and CDR2 as YYREEE (reference sequence). Deletions cut 4 bases from V and 5 bases from J, with 18 bases between. Assay used: immunoSEQ multiplex PCR; TCRdb lists only in-frame clones, some missing. This repertoire shows some 720,000 clones, roughly 90% found once; its top ten account for 0.0095% to 0.011%. Separately, the same data were catalogued under a study of human thymus T cells. That work contributes: Those donating were healthy Finnish infants in corrective surgery for congenital heart defects. The thymus was resected at corrective cardiac surgery. The authors found apparently biased V and J gene usage in thymic and blood repertoires. Related research described strongly overlapping thymic repertoires in unrelated people.

This chain uses TRBV5-4 with TRBJ1-1; no firm D call. The specimen sequenced was thymocytes. The receptor's source is a boy in the first two years of life with a congenital heart defect. This CDR3 is CASSLSLPNGTEAFF. In DNA form, the CDR3 reads TGTGCCAGCAGCCTCAGCCTACCCAACGGGACTGAAGCTTTCTTT.